The 21 T cell receptor beta chains below all came from one sample that was sequenced in a study of neurological immune-mediated disorders. TCRdb processed the 5' RACE reads anew with MiXCR; each CDR3 protein has one entry. Among 110,000 or so distinct CDR3 sequences listed, more than 2.5% were seen once. Sample: PBMCs. These receptors all come from a woman aged 30 to 39 with multiple sclerosis.

This sequence joins TRBV29-1 and TRBJ2-7; maybe TRBD1 (6 bases). The V end was cut by 4 bases, the J end by 4 bases, with 14 bases between. This CDR3 comprises 13 residues. Germline V gene sequence: CDR1 SQVTM, CDR2 ANQGSEA. The CDR3 DNA reads as TGCAGCGTTGGTCTGGGGGCGCTTTACGAGCAGTACTTC. Amino acids: CSVGLGALYEQYF.

Ten or more counts support this clonotype. V gene TRBV7-2 combines with J gene TRBJ1-2, with TRBD1 identical over 7 bases. Germline CDR1 reads SGHTA; CDR2 reads FQGNSA. CDR3 length: 15 amino acids. Trimming took 1 base from V and 4 from J; bases not matched to a gene: 6. CDR3 DNA: TGTGCCAGCAGCTTAGTCCGAGGGGGCGTCTATGGCTACACCTTC. Translation gives CASSLVRGGVYGYTF.

This clonotype was recorded many times. V and J are TRBV12-3 or TRBV12-4 and TRBJ2-7, with a weak D call TRBD1 (6 bases). The CDR3 spans 13 residues. The V end was cut by 4 bases, the J end by 0 bases, with 7 bases between. The CDR3 here is CASSSTGSYEQYF. As DNA, the CDR3 is TGTGCCAGCAGTTCGACAGGCTCCTACGAGCAGTACTTC.

This clonotype was found many times. The chain uses TRBV5-1 and TRBJ2-3; D is uncertain. V was pared by 6 bases and J by 5 bases, with 13 bases between. Germline loops: CDR1 SGHRS, CDR2 YFSETQ. CDR3 length equals 13 residues. Written as DNA, the CDR3 is TGCGCCAGCACCCCAACGACGGGAGATACGCAGTATTTT. It yields the protein CASTPTTGDTQYF.

This clonotype has at least ten counts. This sequence joins TRBV20-1 and TRBJ2-7; D is perhaps TRBD1 (6 bases). Germline lookup yields CDR1 DFQATT and CDR2 SNEGSKA (reference sequence). The V end lost 3 bases, the J end lost 4 bases, and 16 bases lay between the germline ends. The CDR3 covers 14 residues. The CDR3: CSAREEGQLYEQYF. CDR3 DNA: TGCAGTGCTAGGGAGGAAGGACAGTTATACGAGCAGTACTTC.

This clonotype was counted at least ten times. This rearrangement joins TRBV25-1 to TRBJ2-2; D uncertain. The CDR3 is 14 residues long. Germline V gives CDR1 MGHDK, CDR2 SYGVNS. V lost 1 base and J 3 bases, leaving 6 bases between the germline ends. CDR3 bases: TGTGCCAGCAGTGAATTGGGGTACACCGGGGAGCTGTTTTTT. Translated, it gives CASSELGYTGELFF. Full variable domain (remainder filled in from reference TRBV25-1 and TRBJ2-2): EADIYQTPRYLVIGTGKKITLECSQTMGHDKMYWYQQDPGMELHLIHYSYGVNSTEKGDLSSESTVSRIRTEHFPLTLESARPSHTSQYLCASSELGYTGELFFGEGSRLTVL.

This clonotype was seen at least ten times. The V call is TRBV20-1, the J call TRBJ2-5; 7 bases line up with TRBD1. This CDR3 spans 13 amino acids. J lost 2 bases, V lost 6 bases, and 6 bases had no gene match. Germline assignment: CDR1 DFQATT and CDR2 SNEGSKA (reference sequence). The chain's CDR3 is CSALDRAQETQYF. CDR3 DNA sequence: TGCAGTGCGCTCGACAGGGCTCAAGAGACCCAGTACTTC.

This clonotype was seen ten or more times. The CDR3 coding sequence is TGTGCCAGCAGTTTCCCCGGGGAGCTGTTTTTT. Its protein product is CASSFPGELFF. The chain joins TRBV12-3 or TRBV12-4 to TRBJ2-2; D is uncertain. The CDR3 consists of 11 residues. V lost 3 bases to trimming and J lost 6 bases, with 2 bases between them.

This clonotype was recorded many times. The rearrangement uses TRBV14 and TRBJ1-1; 8 bases match TRBD1. Germline V lookup: CDR1 SGHDN, CDR2 FVKESK. The CDR3 consists of 17 residues. J was trimmed by 6 bases and V by 3 bases; bases with no gene match: 15. The CDR3 nucleotides read TGTGCCAGCAGCCATATGGACAGGGTAATTATGGGCGCTGAAGCTTTCTTT. This gives the protein CASSHMDRVIMGAEAFF. The full variable domain, rest sourced from reference TRBV14 and TRBJ1-1, is EAGVTQFPSHSVIEKGQTVTLRCDPISGHDNLYWYRRVMGKEIKFLLHFVKESKQDESGMPNNRFLAERTGGTYSTLKVQPAELEDSGVYFCASSHMDRVIMGAEAFFGQGTRLTVV.

This clonotype was counted ten times or more. J is TRBJ1-5 and V is TRBV6-6, with D unclear. The CDR3 extends over 15 amino acids. Trimming stripped 5 bases from V and 6 bases from J, with 17 bases between. Germline CDR1 and CDR2: MNHNY and SVGAGI (reference sequence). The CDR3 bases are TGTGCCAGCAGTGCCGCCGCCACCCGTCCTCAGCCCCAGCATTTT. Translating it yields CASSAAATRPQPQHF.

This clonotype was observed at least ten times. The CDR3: CASSFPGMSSYEQYF. For the CDR3, the DNA is TGTGCCAGCAGTTTTCCAGGGATGAGCTCCTACGAGCAGTACTTC. V gene TRBV12-3 or TRBV12-4 combines with J gene TRBJ2-7; maybe TRBD1 (5 bases). The CDR3 is made up of 15 amino acids. With 3 bases removed from V and 0 bases from J, the gap between germline ends came to 12 bases.

A note on this clonotype: With a much larger clone just one base away, this may be a read error. This chain connects TRBV6-1 to TRBJ2-5, with D possibly being TRBD1 or TRBD2 (5 bases each). This CDR3 region has 15 residues. The V gene lost 6 bases and the J gene lost 2 bases, with 16 bases spanning the gap. The germline CDR1 and CDR2 sequences are MNHNS and SASEGT. The CDR3, as DNA: TGTGCCAGCAGGGCCCAGGGTGGGGGACAAGAGACCCAGTACTTC. The encoded protein is CASRAQGGGQETQYF.

This clonotype was detected many times. This chain links TRBV27 with TRBJ2-2; no clear D. CDR3 length: 15 amino acids. In germline, CDR1 is MNHEY, CDR2 SMNVEV (reference sequence). With 1 base removed from V and 0 bases from J, the gap between germline ends came to 6 bases. The CDR3 sequence is CASSLLDANTGELFF. Here the CDR3 DNA reads TGTGCCAGCAGTTTATTGGACGCGAACACCGGGGAGCTGTTTTTT.

At least ten counts were recorded for this clonotype. The chain is built from TRBV7-9 and TRBJ1-2, with a weak D call TRBD1 (5 bases). The CDR3 runs 13 residues. Germline values: CDR1 SEHNR, CDR2 FQNEAQ (reference sequence). Trimming took 9 bases from V and 2 from J, leaving 13 bases between them. The CDR3 protein is CASKDSVNYGYTF. The CDR3 DNA sequence: TGTGCCAGTAAAGACAGTGTAAACTATGGCTACACCTTC.

This clonotype was recorded a few times. This chain uses TRBV7-2 with TRBJ2-7; TRBD1 agrees at 7 bases. Losses at the gene ends were 5 bases for V and 6 bases for J; bases not matched to a gene: 10. Looked up from germline, CDR1 is SGHTA and CDR2 is FQGNSA. The CDR3 length is 14 residues. CDR3 protein: CASSLRATGIEQYF. The CDR3 nucleotides read TGTGCCAGCAGCCTTCGAGCGACAGGGATCGAGCAGTACTTC.

This clonotype has a count of ten or more. V usage is TRBV6-5 and J usage is TRBJ2-2; D ambiguous. V lost 5 bases, J lost 3 bases, and 10 bases lay in between. The CDR3 covers 14 residues. Germline V gene data show CDR1 as MNHEY and CDR2 as SVGAGI. The CDR3 protein is CASSPTHYTGELFF. The CDR3 DNA is TGTGCCAGCAGTCCCACTCACTACACCGGGGAGCTGTTTTTT.

This clonotype appeared many times. The chain uses TRBV5-1 and TRBJ1-6, with a weak D call TRBD1 (5 bases). The CDR3 contains 14 residues. The V gene's germline CDR1 is SGHRS and CDR2 YFSETQ. Trimming took 3 bases from V and 7 from J, leaving 11 bases between them. DNA of the CDR3: TGCGCCAGCAGCTCGCAGGGAAAAAATTCACCCCTCCACTTT. As protein: CASSSQGKNSPLHF. Combining the CDR3 with reference TRBV5-1 and TRBJ1-6 gives the whole variable domain KAGVTQTPRYLIKTRGQQVTLSCSPISGHRSVSWYQQTPGQGLQFLFEYFSETQRNKGNFPGRFSGRQFSNSRSEMNVSTLELGDSALYLCASSSQGKNSPLHFGNGTRLTVT.

This clonotype was seen at least ten times. As DNA, the CDR3 is TGTGCCAGCAGTTACTACCCGGACAGGGGGCGACCTGAAGCTTTCTTT. Translated: CASSYYPDRGRPEAFF. This chain links TRBV6-5 with TRBJ1-1, with 11 bases lining up with TRBD1. Germline loops: CDR1 MNHEY, CDR2 SVGAGI. After removal of 1 base from V and 6 bases from J, the junction contained 7 bases not matched to a gene. The CDR3 consists of 16 residues.

This clonotype has a count of ten or more. This chain uses TRBV20-1 with TRBJ2-3; D uncertain. Germline V gene data show CDR1 as DFQATT and CDR2 as SNEGSKA (reference sequence). The CDR3 is made up of 15 amino acids. V lost 3 bases to trimming and J lost 1 base, with 14 bases between them. The CDR3: CSASLPTTGTDTQYF. DNA for the CDR3: TGCAGTGCTAGCCTCCCAACCACGGGCACAGATACGCAGTATTTT.

Ten or more counts support this clonotype. The J gene is TRBJ2-5, the V gene TRBV9; 11 positions match TRBD2. CDR1 and CDR2 (germline): SGDLS, YYNGEE. J lost 1 base, V lost 3 bases, and 2 bases had no gene match. The CDR3 has 15 residues. The chain's CDR3 is CASSETSGGQETQYF. CDR3 bases: TGTGCCAGCAGCGAAACTAGCGGGGGCCAAGAGACCCAGTACTTC.

This clonotype was seen repeatedly, ten times or more. The genes are TRBV5-6 and TRBJ2-3; 12 nucleotides align to TRBD2. Germline lookup yields CDR1 SGHDT and CDR2 YYEEEE. V was clipped by 4 bases and J by 6 bases; unmatched bases: 9. This CDR3 is 16 amino acids long. The CDR3: CASSPRTSGAHDTQYF. The CDR3 DNA is TGTGCCAGCAGCCCCCGGACTAGCGGGGCGCATGATACGCAGTATTTT.